This entry lists 26 T cell receptor beta chains sequenced from one sample in a study of early T cells in non-severe SARS-CoV-2 infection. A single record per CDR3 protein comes from TCRdb applying MiXCR to the 5' RACE reads. The sample records roughly 58,000 distinct CDR3 sequences, approximately 10% being singletons. The sample was whole blood. The receptors were sampled from an adult who was a healthcare worker with PCR-confirmed SARS-CoV-2 infection or an uninfected control (not recorded which).

This clonotype has more than one count but fewer than ten. The chain carries TRBV20-1 and TRBJ2-5, with 9 bases that match TRBD2. The CDR3 contains 16 residues. V trimming: 2 bases; J trimming: 2 bases; junction bases outside the gene matches: 9. Germline V CDR1 and CDR2: DFQATT, SNEGSKA (reference sequence). This chain's CDR3 is CSARSPAGGTQETQYF. CDR3 sequence (DNA): TGCAGTGCTAGATCCCCAGCGGGGGGAACACAAGAGACCCAGTACTTC.

Only a few counts were recorded for this clonotype. V and J are TRBV6-6 and TRBJ1-3, with unresolved D. Deletions cut 6 bases from V and 0 bases from J, with 9 bases between. This CDR3 has 14 residues. The germline V gene has CDR1 MNHNY and CDR2 SVGAGI (reference sequence). For the CDR3, the DNA is TGTGCCAGCAGAGGCCCGCTCTCTGGAAACACCATATATTTT. This translates into CASRGPLSGNTIYF.

This sequence joins TRBV9 and TRBJ2-3; D unclear. The CDR3 totals 15 residues. Looked up from germline, CDR1 is SGDLS and CDR2 is YYNGEE. Trimming stripped 0 bases from V and 2 bases from J, with 10 bases between. CDR3 in amino acids: CASSVGPPHTDTQYF. The DNA for the CDR3 is TGTGCCAGCAGCGTAGGACCCCCTCACACAGATACGCAGTATTTT.

The CDR3 protein is CASSGQGTNEKLFF. CDR3 DNA sequence: TGTGCCAGCAGTGGCCAGGGAACTAATGAAAAACTGTTTTTT. The chain links TRBV2 to TRBJ1-4, with D tentatively TRBD1 (5 bases). This CDR3 is 14 amino acids long. V gave up 4 bases and J gave up 1 base, with 7 bases separating them. Germline V lookup: CDR1 SNHLY, CDR2 FYNNEI.

This clonotype was recorded a few times. The CDR3: CASSPRRTGGYNSPLHF. The CDR3 bases are TGTGCCAGCTCACCACGTCGGACAGGTGGCTATAATTCACCCCTCCACTTT. V gene TRBV18 combines with J gene TRBJ1-6, with 7 positions matching TRBD1. CDR1 is KGHSH, CDR2 LQKENI, per germline. Trimming at V came to 1 base and at J to 3 bases, leaving 6 bases not matched to a gene. The length of the CDR3 is 17 residues.

Concerning this clonotype itself: Just one base apart from a much larger clone, this may be a read error. The chain joins TRBV28 to TRBJ1-1; TRBD1 matches at 7 bases. Germline lookup yields CDR1 MDHEN and CDR2 SYDVKM. CDR3 length equals 15 residues. J was trimmed by 3 bases and V by 6 bases; bases with no gene match: 10. CDR3 DNA: TGTGCCAGCAGAACAGGGGACGCGTCGGACACTGAAGCTTTCTTT. Translated: CASRTGDASDTEAFF. The full variable domain, rest sourced from reference TRBV28 and TRBJ1-1, is DVKVTQSSRYLVKRTGEKVFLECVQDMDHENMFWYRQDPGLGLRLIYFSYDVKMKEKGDIPEGYSVSREKKERFSLILESASTNQTSMYLCASRTGDASDTEAFFGQGTRLTVV.

This clonotype was recorded a few times. The gene calls are TRBV20-1 and TRBJ2-5; tentatively, D is TRBD2 (6 bases). Deletions cut 3 bases from V and 2 bases from J, with 10 bases between. The germline gives CDR1 DFQATT, CDR2 SNEGSKA (reference sequence). CDR3 size: 13 residues. The CDR3 nucleotides read TGCAGTGCTAGTGGGGGAGGACAAGAGACCCAGTACTTC. Translation: CSASGGGQETQYF.

This clonotype has ten or more counts. The V gene is TRBV24-1, the J gene TRBJ1-5; no definite D call. Germline V gene data show CDR1 as KGHDR and CDR2 as SFDVKD. Trimming pared 5 bases from V and 3 bases from J, leaving 7 bases between. The CDR3 has 13 amino acids. Written as DNA, the CDR3 is TGTGCCACCAGTGGCCGCTACAATCAGCCCCAGCATTTT. Its protein is CATSGRYNQPQHF.

There are many counts of this clonotype. The chain is built from TRBV10-3 and TRBJ1-2; D is undetermined. The germline V and J ends were trimmed by 0 bases and 2 bases, with 4 bases remaining between them. CDR1 ENHRY and CDR2 SYGVKD come from the germline V gene. The CDR3 has 13 residues. This chain's CDR3 is CAISESTNYGYTF. The CDR3 nucleotides are TGTGCCATCAGTGAGTCTACGAACTATGGCTACACCTTC.

The table lists this clonotype with many counts. The chain links TRBV2 to TRBJ2-3; TRBD1 is a possible D gene (6 bases). V lost 6 bases and J 9 bases, leaving 16 bases between the germline ends. The CDR3 contains 13 residues. From germline, CDR1 is SNHLY and CDR2 FYNNEI. The CDR3 nucleotides read TGTGCCAGCAGCGCCCCAGGGGTTTTAACGCAGTATTTT. It is translated as CASSAPGVLTQYF.

This clonotype was counted a few times. This rearrangement joins TRBV20-1 to TRBJ1-6; TRBD1 aligns across 9 bases. V trimming: 6 bases; J trimming: 8 bases; junction bases outside the gene matches: 8. There are 14 residues in the CDR3. Germline CDR1 DFQATT, CDR2 SNEGSKA (reference sequence). The CDR3 DNA is TGCAGTGCCCTGGGACAGGGTGCGGATTCACCCCTCCACTTT. It translates to CSALGQGADSPLHF.

The V and J genes are TRBV7-9 and TRBJ1-5; no definite D call. CDR3 length equals 13 residues. The V end lost 5 bases, the J end lost 6 bases, and 11 bases lay between the germline ends. Germline V CDR1 and CDR2: SEHNR, FQNEAQ (reference sequence). The DNA for the CDR3 is TGTGCCAGCAGCCCGAGTGGCTCTCAGCCCCAGCATTTT. As protein: CASSPSGSQPQHF.

The chain has TRBV6-5 and TRBJ2-6, with D unclear. The CDR3 consists of 16 residues. The germline V gene has CDR1 MNHEY and CDR2 SVGAGI. Trimming cost V 6 bases and J 0 bases, with 12 bases left between them. The chain's CDR3 is CASSEQVFSGANVLTF. Written as DNA, the CDR3 is TGTGCCAGCAGCGAGCAGGTTTTCTCTGGGGCCAACGTCCTGACTTTC.

This clonotype was observed many times. This chain joins TRBV11-1 and TRBJ1-1; perhaps TRBD1 as D (6 bases). The V and J ends lost 5 bases and 5 bases respectively, with 12 bases between them. CDR1 and CDR2 (germline): SGHAT, FQDESV (reference sequence). The CDR3 length is 13 residues. In nucleotides, the CDR3 is TGTGCCAGCAGCCCTTACAGGGAAACTGAAGCTTTCTTT. Translated: CASSPYRETEAFF. Variable domain in full (rest from reference TRBV11-1 and TRBJ1-1): EAEVAQSPRYKITEKSQAVAFWCDPISGHATLYWYRQILGQGPELLVQFQDESVVDDSQLPKDRFSAERLKGVDSTLKIQPAELGDSAMYLCASSPYRETEAFFGQGTRLTVV.

This clonotype was seen ten or more times. The chain couples TRBV30 to TRBJ1-1; D uncertain. This CDR3 comprises 15 residues. V was trimmed by 2 bases and J by 4 bases, leaving 17 bases between them. Germline V gene sequence: CDR1 GTSNPN, CDR2 SVGIG (reference sequence). Here the CDR3 reads CAWSRRGARVTEAFF. The DNA of the CDR3 is TGTGCCTGGAGTCGTCGGGGTGCGCGAGTCACTGAAGCTTTCTTT.

The chain couples TRBV11-2 to TRBJ2-3; TRBD2 matches at 12 bases. The junction had 3 bases not matched to a gene; V was cut back by 3 bases and J by 5 bases. Per the germline V gene, CDR1 is SGHAT and CDR2 is FQNNGV. The CDR3 sequence is 15 residues long. CDR3 sequence: CASSFGGLAGDTQYF. The CDR3 DNA reads as TGTGCCAGCAGCTTTGGGGGACTAGCGGGAGATACGCAGTATTTT.

This clonotype was picked up many times. The chain uses TRBV5-6 and TRBJ1-2; D might be TRBD1 (6 bases). CDR3 length equals 14 residues. V lost 4 bases, J lost 5 bases, and 15 bases lay in between. Germline assignment: CDR1 SGHDT and CDR2 YYEEEE. The CDR3 nucleotides read TGTGCCAGCAGCCCCTGGGGGGCCTCATATGGCTACACCTTC. Amino acids: CASSPWGASYGYTF.

This clonotype was picked up many times. The V gene is TRBV5-6, the J gene TRBJ2-1; D possibly matches TRBD1 or TRBD2 (5 bases each). From germline, CDR1 is SGHDT and CDR2 YYEEEE. V dropped 6 bases and J dropped 7 bases, with 17 bases sitting between them. This CDR3 contains 14 residues. CDR3 region: CASTRGKGKNEQFF. The CDR3 nucleotides read TGTGCCAGCACGAGGGGTAAGGGGAAAAATGAGCAGTTCTTC.

This clonotype was counted ten times or more. CDR3 protein: CSASTTGNTETQYF. DNA of the CDR3: TGCAGTGCTTCTACTACGGGGAATACGGAGACCCAGTACTTC. The chain has TRBV20-1 and TRBJ2-5; the D gene is possibly TRBD2 (5 bases). From germline, CDR1 is DFQATT and CDR2 SNEGSKA (reference sequence). This CDR3 contains 14 residues. V lost 5 bases and J lost 5, with 18 bases in between.

The chain employs TRBV20-1 and TRBJ2-3; 9 nucleotides match TRBD2. The CDR3 extends over 15 amino acids. CDR1 DFQATT and CDR2 SNEGSKA come from the germline V gene (reference sequence). V shed 3 bases, J shed 7 bases, and the junction held 11 bases outside the gene matches. This CDR3 reads CSARASGAPGYTQYF. The CDR3 coding sequence is TGCAGTGCTAGGGCTAGCGGGGCCCCCGGTTATACGCAGTATTTT.

The rearrangement uses TRBV10-3 and TRBJ2-2; no firm D call. This CDR3 has 12 amino acids. The germline V gene encodes CDR1 ENHRY and CDR2 SYGVKD. V was cut by 6 bases and J by 3 bases, with 5 bases left in between. The CDR3 loop is CAIRGYTGELFF. CDR3 DNA: TGTGCCATCAGGGGGTACACCGGGGAGCTGTTTTTT.

The chain links TRBV5-7 to TRBJ2-1; the D is unclear. The J call may be faulty, since TRBJ2-7 better matches the DNA end. TRBV5-7 qualifies as an ORF whose function is uncertain. This CDR3 is 17 amino acids long. The CDR3 DNA sequence: TGTGCCAGCAGCTTGGCCTATCGAGGTGGCTCCTACAATGAGCAGTACTTC. Protein: CASSLAYRGGSYNEQYF.

This chain joins TRBV28 and TRBJ1-2; 7 bases match TRBD1. V gave up 4 bases and J gave up 6 bases; unmatched junction bases: 11. The CDR3 length is 15 residues. Germline V lookup: CDR1 MDHEN, CDR2 SYDVKM. The CDR3 loop reads CASSSPSTGPHGYTF. In nucleotides, the CDR3 is TGTGCCAGCAGTTCCCCCTCGACAGGGCCCCATGGCTACACCTTC.

This clonotype was recorded a few times. The chain couples TRBV30 to TRBJ1-5; no definite D call. Trimming pared 3 bases from V and 5 bases from J, leaving 8 bases between. The CDR3 consists of 12 residues. Germline loops: CDR1 GTSNPN, CDR2 SVGIG (reference sequence). The CDR3 is CAWSEGYQPQHF. The CDR3 bases are TGTGCCTGGAGCGAGGGCTATCAGCCCCAGCATTTT.

A remark on this clonotype: Sequence at one end of the junction differs from germline and may be a read error. DNA of the CDR3: TGTGCCAGCAGTGCCCAGGGGACGGGCAATCGGCCCCAGCATTTT. Amino acids: CASSAQGTGNRPQHF. The chain couples TRBV2 to TRBJ1-5, with D perhaps matching TRBD1 (6 bases). Germline V gives CDR1 SNHLY, CDR2 FYNNEI. CDR3 length equals 15 residues.

This chain links TRBV7-3 with TRBJ1-5, with D unclear. This CDR3 contains 13 residues. In germline, CDR1 is SGHTA, CDR2 FQGTGA. V was clipped by 5 bases and J by 11 bases, with 16 bases between them. CDR3 sequence reads: CASSPSMDAAQHF. The CDR3 nucleotides are TGTGCCAGCAGCCCAAGCATGGATGCGGCCCAGCATTTT.